Listed below are T cell receptor beta chains from one sample, sequenced in a study of blood T cell repertoires in COVID-19. Assay used: immunoSEQ multiplex PCR; TCRdb lists only in-frame clones, some missing. The sample holds 100,000 to 150,000 clones; roughly four fifths are singletons and the top ten take over 5.5%. Sequencing was performed on peripheral blood. The receptor source for this set is a man older than 75 with COVID-19, enrolled during active disease. CDR3s include the opening cysteine and the closing phenylalanine or tryptophan. Size tells how often a clone was seen (once, few, many) or the class of an expanded clone, and some rows leave it out.

J | size | V | CDR3
TRBJ2-5 | . | TRBV5-6 | CASSPESQETQYF
TRBJ1-1 | . | TRBV5-4 | CASSLTGENTEAFF
TRBJ2-1 | . | TRBV5-1 | CASSLESMSSNEQFF
TRBJ2-5 | . | TRBV7-2 | CASSAASGRVQETQYF
TRBJ2-1 | few | TRBV7-2 | CASSHLSGHYYNEQFF
TRBJ1-5 | . | TRBV18 | CASSPSPYRDQPQHF
TRBJ2-7 | . | TRBV18 | CASSPAGRAPSEQYF
TRBJ1-1 | few | TRBV6-1 | CASSERGELNTEAFF
TRBJ2-5 | . | TRBV15 | CATSKGGEADQETQYF
TRBJ1-1 | . | TRBV6-5 | CASTITTGVDTEAFF
TRBJ2-5 | . | TRBV24-1 | CATSPGAGGVGETQYF
TRBJ1-3 | . | TRBV7-2 | CASSSYSGNTIYF
TRBJ1-1 | . | TRBV5-6 | CASSLEQGNTEAFF
TRBJ2-2 | . | TRBV4-2 | CASSQDRVGQTTGELFF
TRBJ2-7 | . | TRBV29-1 | CSVEVPDRVGYEQYF
TRBJ2-7 | . | TRBV28 | CASSFDSSYYEQYF
TRBJ1-4 | . | TRBV7-6 | CASSLRGRDRGKATNEKLFF
TRBJ1-6 | . | TRBV5-6 | CASGDWGDRGFDSPLHF
TRBJ2-7 | . | TRBV4-1 | CASSRTLAGTYEQYF
TRBJ2-1 | . | TRBV5-1 | CASSVRDRGVDEQFF
TRBJ1-2 | . | TRBV19 | CASSIRPGQIYGYTF
TRBJ1-1 | few | TRBV18 | CASSPGQGGTTEAFF
TRBJ2-7 | . | TRBV27 | CASSPTSGSYEQYF
TRBJ1-1 | . | TRBV10-2 | CASSETANTEAFF
TRBJ2-7 | . | TRBV30 | CAWSGLAGRTYEQYF
TRBJ1-2 | . | TRBV25-1 | CASAQSGENYGYTF
TRBJ2-7 | once | TRBV7-8 | CASSFNYRDSYEQYF
TRBJ1-6 | . | TRBV27 | CASGINRDSPLHF
TRBJ2-5 | . | TRBV9 | CASSVATGQAETQYF
TRBJ2-5 | . | TRBV3-1/TRBV3-2 | CASSRLAGVGAETQYF
TRBJ2-2 | once | TRBV4-2 | CASSQALGDSGTGELFF
TRBJ1-2 | . | TRBV10-3 | CAISATGANYGYTF
TRBJ2-7 | . | TRBV5-4 | CASSLGTSGGYEQYF
TRBJ1-6 | . | TRBV5-1 | CASSLGQERSPLHF
TRBJ2-7 | . | TRBV7-6 | CASSLDSGIADEQYF